This T cell receptor (beta chain) stems from a study of cytomegalovirus exposure and HLA in healthy donors. Germline V gene sequence: CDR1 MDHEN, CDR2 SYDVKM. The length of the CDR3 is 15 residues. V lost 6 bases and J 0 bases, leaving 15 bases between the germline ends. 60 Vbeta and 13 Jbeta primers were used in PCR. Sequencing was performed with immunoSEQ multiplex PCR; in TCRdb, only in-frame clones are kept and a portion is missing. The data include around 200,000 clones; the top ten clones carry 0.9% to 1.4%. The source of this sequence is a girl aged 2 to 10 in good health and CMV-seropositive. The sequenced sample was PBMCs. The V call is TRBV28, the J call TRBJ2-7, with a weak D call TRBD2 (6 bases). This CDR3 is CASSTPLGGSYEQYF. The CDR3 DNA is TGTGCCAGCAGCACGCCCCTCGGGGGCTCCTACGAGCAGTACTTC.